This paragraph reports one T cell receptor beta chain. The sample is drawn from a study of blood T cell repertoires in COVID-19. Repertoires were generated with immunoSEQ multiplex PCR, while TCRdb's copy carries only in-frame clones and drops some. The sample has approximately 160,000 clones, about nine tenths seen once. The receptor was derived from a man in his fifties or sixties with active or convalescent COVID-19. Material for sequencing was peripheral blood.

CDR3 amino acids: CASSQENWGRGQYEQYF. The CDR3, as DNA: TGCGCCAGCAGCCAAGAGAACTGGGGTAGAGGGCAATACGAGCAGTACTTC. The chain uses TRBV4-1 and TRBJ2-7; D is perhaps TRBD2 (5 bases). V lost 0 bases, J lost 4 bases, and 19 bases lay in between. The CDR3 extends over 17 amino acids. CDR1 MGHRA and CDR2 YSYEKL come from the germline V gene.